The 27 T cell receptor beta chains below all came from one sample that was sequenced in a study of identical twins. TCRdb called the 5' RACE reads again in MiXCR, with one record for every CDR3 protein. Here the sample spans hundreds of thousands of distinct CDR3 sequences, 9% to 15% being singletons. These records were also assigned to another study, of yellow fever vaccine responses in identical twins.

Input material: PBMCs. Receptors were obtained from a woman younger than 35 in good health.

In this sample, this clonotype turned up a few times. The CDR3 nucleotides are TGCAGCTCCTCCGCACAGGGGGAGACCCAGTACTTC. It specifies CSSSAQGETQYF. The J gene is TRBJ2-5, the V gene TRBV29-1; 7 bases match TRBD1. Germline CDR1 reads SQVTM; CDR2 reads ANQGSEA. This CDR3 is 12 amino acids long. After removal of 8 bases from V and 5 bases from J, the junction contained 8 bases not matched to a gene.

This chain connects TRBV12-3 or TRBV12-4 to TRBJ2-3; 8 nucleotides agree with TRBD2. CDR3 length equals 17 residues. The junction had 9 bases not matched to a gene; V was cut back by 2 bases and J by 2 bases. DNA of the CDR3: TGTGCCAGCAGTTTACGCCTAGCGGGTATAAACACAGATACGCAGTATTTT. Translating gives CASSLRLAGINTDTQYF.

The chain has TRBV12-1 and TRBJ2-7; no DNA check was done on the table's D call, TRBD1. TRBV12-1 is a known pseudogene. This CDR3 has 12 amino acids. The CDR3 protein is CAIGQKNYEQYF. CDR3 sequence (DNA): TGTGCCATAGGACAGAAGAACTACGAGCAGTACTTC.

The chain uses TRBV20-1 and TRBJ1-1; D is ambiguous. Per germline, CDR1 DFQATT and CDR2 SNEGSKA (reference sequence). The V and J ends lost 1 base and 0 bases respectively, with 6 bases between them. This CDR3 is built from 13 residues. The DNA for the CDR3 is TGCAGTGCTAGAGTGGCGATGAACACTGAAGCTTTCTTT. Amino acids: CSARVAMNTEAFF.

In DNA form, the CDR3 reads TGTGCCAGTAGTGGTCGGGAAGACACTGAAGCTTTCTTT. Protein: CASSGREDTEAFF. The V call is TRBV19, the J call TRBJ1-1; D remains ambiguous. V lost 5 bases and J 3 bases, leaving 10 bases between the germline ends. Germline V lookup: CDR1 LNHDA, CDR2 SQIVND (reference sequence). CDR3 length: 13 amino acids.

This chain uses TRBV7-2 with TRBJ2-1, with 7 bases matching TRBD2. This CDR3 is built from 16 residues. Trimming removed 5 bases from V and 0 bases from J; junction bases left unmatched: 7. Per the germline V gene, CDR1 is SGHTA and CDR2 is FQGNSA. CDR3 DNA sequence: TGTGCCAGCAGCCCCCAGAGGGACTACTCCTACAATGAGCAGTTCTTC. Translated: CASSPQRDYSYNEQFF.

This clonotype has only one observation. The germline gene is not matched at one end of the junction; a read error may be the cause. The V call is TRBV3-1, the J call TRBJ2-1; D is uncertain. Germline V gene lookup returns CDR1 LGHDT and CDR2 YNNKEL (reference sequence). The CDR3 spans 16 residues. The CDR3 DNA follows: TGTGCCTGCAGCCGAGCAGCTAATTCCCTTTACAATGAGCAGTTCTTC. This encodes CACSRAANSLYNEQFF.

This clonotype was counted a few times. The chain uses TRBV24-1 and TRBJ2-3; 10 bases are shared with TRBD1. CDR3 length equals 15 residues. Germline CDR1 is KGHDR and CDR2 is SFDVKD. Trimming at V came to 4 bases and at J to 3 bases, leaving 3 bases not matched to a gene. The CDR3 spells CATSDRDRGTDTQYF. The CDR3 coding sequence is TGTGCCACCAGTGACCGGGACAGGGGAACAGATACGCAGTATTTT.

This clonotype appeared a few times. V is TRBV7-2 and J is TRBJ1-1, with a tentative D call TRBD1 (5 bases). Looked up from germline, CDR1 is SGHTA and CDR2 is FQGNSA. This CDR3 comprises 14 residues. V lost 3 bases and J 5 bases, leaving 13 bases between the germline ends. As DNA, the CDR3 is TGTGCCAGCAGCTTCGCAGGGAGATGGACTGAAGCTTTCTTT. Translated: CASSFAGRWTEAFF.

This clonotype has ten or more counts. This sequence joins TRBV10-3 and TRBJ2-5; 10 bases are a match to TRBD1. The CDR3 totals 13 residues. CDR1 is ENHRY, CDR2 SYGVKD, per germline. The V gene end was trimmed by 8 bases and the J gene end by 2 bases; junction bases not matched to a gene: 2. In nucleotides, the CDR3 is TGTGCCATCCGGACAGGGGGACAAGAGACCCAGTACTTC. Its translation is CAIRTGGQETQYF.

The CDR3 loop reads CSAKGMRPGELFF. CDR3 nucleotides: TGCAGTGCTAAGGGGATGAGGCCCGGGGAGCTGTTTTTT. This sequence joins TRBV20-1 and TRBJ2-2; maybe TRBD1 (5 bases). The CDR3 contains 13 residues. Germline values: CDR1 DFQATT, CDR2 SNEGSKA (reference sequence). Between the trimmed V and J ends, which lost 4 bases and 6 bases, there was a span of 12 bases.

This clonotype was recorded at least ten times. The chain links TRBV20-1 to TRBJ1-2; D gene uncertain. The CDR3 has 16 amino acids. Germline CDR1 reads DFQATT; CDR2 reads SNEGSKA (reference sequence). Deletions cut 0 bases from V and 0 bases from J, with 14 bases between. CDR3 in DNA: TGCAGTGCTAGAGATAGTCGGCGGGAAGCTAACTATGGCTACACCTTC. Protein: CSARDSRREANYGYTF.

This clonotype was recorded a few times. The chain links TRBV7-9 to TRBJ1-1; D is uncertain. Germline-derived CDR1 and CDR2 are SEHNR and FQNEAQ (reference sequence). The V and J ends lost 0 bases and 3 bases respectively, with 8 bases between them. This CDR3 has 14 residues. The CDR3 loop reads CASSLATRDTEAFF. The CDR3 nucleotides are TGTGCCAGCAGCTTAGCGACGCGGGACACTGAAGCTTTCTTT.

This chain uses TRBV3-1 with TRBJ2-5; 9 bases line up with TRBD1. The CDR3 covers 17 residues. The V and J ends lost 3 bases and 1 base, in that order; junction bases with no gene match: 9. Germline assignment: CDR1 LGHDT and CDR2 YNNKEL (reference sequence). The CDR3: CASSQRTGVNSQETQYF. The DNA for the CDR3 is TGTGCCAGCAGCCAGAGGACAGGGGTAAATTCCCAAGAGACCCAGTACTTC.

The chain employs TRBV3-1 and TRBJ1-2; D is ambiguous. The CDR3 is made up of 17 amino acids. The V gene's germline CDR1 is LGHDT and CDR2 YNNKEL (reference sequence). V dropped 0 bases and J dropped 7 bases, with 21 bases sitting between them. For the CDR3, the DNA is TGTGCCAGCAGCCAAGACGCAGCGTCCGGCCGCATATCTGGCTACACCTTC. Its translation is CASSQDAASGRISGYTF.

The CDR3 loop reads CSARGPDREGEKLFF. The CDR3 region has the DNA TGCAGTGCTAGGGGACCGGACAGGGAGGGTGAAAAACTGTTTTTT. The chain couples TRBV20-1 to TRBJ1-4; 8 bases are a match to TRBD1. CDR3 size: 15 residues. Germline trimming cut 3 bases from V and 7 bases from J; bases unmatched to any gene: 10. Looked up from germline, CDR1 is DFQATT and CDR2 is SNEGSKA (reference sequence).

V is TRBV20-1 and J is TRBJ2-7, with D possibly TRBD2 on 5 matching bases. Trimming cost V 1 base and J 2 bases, with 15 bases left between them. The CDR3 has 15 residues. The germline V gene encodes CDR1 DFQATT and CDR2 SNEGSKA (reference sequence). CDR3 DNA: TGCAGTGCTAGAGGTTGGCGGGCATCGACCTACGAGCAGTACTTC. Its translation is CSARGWRASTYEQYF.

This clonotype appeared a few times. The V call is TRBV11-1, the J call TRBJ2-1; perhaps TRBD2 as D (6 bases). V was trimmed by 4 bases and J by 1 base, leaving 20 bases between them. The CDR3 loop spans 18 amino acids. In germline, CDR1 is SGHAT, CDR2 FQDESV (reference sequence). The CDR3 protein is CASSSIGGGGPSYNEQFF. The CDR3 DNA reads as TGTGCCAGCAGCTCAATAGGTGGGGGAGGACCGTCCTACAATGAGCAGTTCTTC.

This clonotype was detected a few times. The gene calls are TRBV5-1 and TRBJ2-7; 11 nucleotides align to TRBD1. The CDR3 contains 14 residues. Germline V CDR1 and CDR2: SGHRS, YFSETQ. Trimming at V came to 4 bases and at J to 3 bases, leaving 3 bases not matched to a gene. The CDR3 region is CASSGGQGGYEQYF. Written as DNA, the CDR3 is TGCGCCAGCAGCGGGGGACAGGGGGGCTACGAGCAGTACTTC.

This clonotype appeared a few times. CDR3 sequence (DNA): TGCGCCAGCAGCCAAGATAACCAGCGGATTTACAATGAGCAGTTCTTC. Translating gives CASSQDNQRIYNEQFF. This rearrangement joins TRBV4-1 to TRBJ2-1, with D perhaps TRBD2 (5 bases). This CDR3 is 16 amino acids long. Germline V lookup: CDR1 MGHRA, CDR2 YSYEKL. The ends were cut back, 0 bases at V and 4 bases at J, with 13 bases in the middle.

This clonotype was found many times. This chain connects TRBV12-3 or TRBV12-4 to TRBJ2-3; tentatively, D is TRBD1 (6 bases). The CDR3 loop spans 16 amino acids. V shed 1 base and J shed 10 bases, with 21 bases lying between them. CDR3 sequence reads: CASSLGTVGPTDPQYF. The CDR3, as DNA: TGTGCCAGCAGTTTAGGGACAGTGGGACCCACAGACCCGCAGTATTTT.

This chain connects TRBV2 to TRBJ1-1; 8 bases fit TRBD1. CDR1 is SNHLY, CDR2 FYNNEI, per germline. V shed 6 bases and J 4 bases; nucleotides not matched to a gene: 4. The CDR3 is 13 amino acids. The CDR3 spells CASRDRESTEAFF. DNA for the CDR3: TGTGCCAGCAGGGACAGGGAATCCACTGAAGCTTTCTTT.

The CDR3 sequence is CASSDGPTRNTIYF. CDR3 nucleotide sequence: TGTGCCAGCAGCGACGGGCCTACCCGAAACACCATATATTTT. The rearrangement links TRBV5-8 to TRBJ1-3; D gene ambiguous. The CDR3 loop spans 14 amino acids. V dropped 4 bases and J dropped 5 bases, with 13 bases sitting between them. Per germline, CDR1 SGHTS and CDR2 YDEGEE. The full variable domain, in which reference TRBV5-8 and TRBJ1-3 provide the parts outside the CDR3, is EAGVTQSPTHLIKTRGQQATLRCSPISGHTSVYWYQQALGLGLQFLLWYDEGEERNRGNFPPRFSGRQFPNYSSELNVNALELEDSALYLCASSDGPTRNTIYFGEGSWLTVV.

This clonotype has only a few counts. The V gene is TRBV5-5, the J gene TRBJ2-1, with 8 bases lining up with TRBD2. The CDR3 has 15 amino acids. The germline gives CDR1 SGHKS, CDR2 YYEKEE (reference sequence). Trimming removed 3 bases from V and 5 bases from J; junction bases left unmatched: 7. DNA of the CDR3: TGTGCCAGCAGCTCGGGGCCGGGACTAGACAATGAGCAGTTCTTC. Amino acids: CASSSGPGLDNEQFF.

The CDR3, as DNA: TGTGCCAGCAGGGACAGGGGGCTTGGGCAGTACTTC. Translated: CASRDRGLGQYF. The genes are TRBV2 and TRBJ2-7, with TRBD1 identical over 11 bases. J lost 9 bases, V lost 6 bases, and 4 bases had no gene match. The length of the CDR3 is 12 residues. The germline CDR1 and CDR2 sequences are SNHLY and FYNNEI.

This sequence joins TRBV27 and TRBJ1-6; tentatively, D is TRBD1 (6 bases). CDR3 length: 14 amino acids. Trimming shortened V by 6 bases and J by 4 bases, and 10 bases separated the two germline ends. Germline V gene data show CDR1 as MNHEY and CDR2 as SMNVEV (reference sequence). The CDR3 DNA reads TGTGCCAGCAGCCTCGGGACATATAATTCACCCCTCCACTTT. Protein product: CASSLGTYNSPLHF.

This clonotype was detected only a few times. The V and J genes are TRBV20-1 and TRBJ2-5, with 7 bases identical to TRBD1. Trimming at V came to 5 bases and at J to 1 base, leaving 4 bases not matched to a gene. Germline V CDR1 and CDR2: DFQATT, SNEGSKA (reference sequence). This CDR3 is 13 amino acids long. CDR3 DNA sequence: TGCAGTGCTCTCTACAGGGGCCAAGAGACCCAGTACTTC. Its translation: CSALYRGQETQYF.